The clone carrying this TCR beta chain came up a few times. The antigen remains unidentified. Germline V lookup: CDR1 SNHLY, CDR2 FYNNEI. V shed 4 bases and J shed 10 bases, with 11 bases lying between them. The CDR3 totals 11 residues. Of the isolated RNA, all was reverse transcribed, and so the sequenced material was expressed TCRB transcripts. Naive, central memory and regulatory T cell samples produced a mean of about 3.4 million reads. Profiled with immunoSEQ multiplex PCR; TCRdb holds only in-frame clones, not every one. Of hundreds of thousands of clones listed, over 12% are singletons. The sample belongs to a study of beta chain features in type 1 diabetes. Whole-study results and caveats: Type 1 diabetes patients showed fewer insertions and more deletions at VDJ junctions. Across all four CD4+ subsets, people with type 1 diabetes showed modestly shorter TCRB CDR3s. Shorter templates might be favored by PCR, and equally so in patients and in controls.

This chain uses TRBV2 with TRBJ2-7; D unclear. The TCR was taken from a man in his late teens or twenties with type 1 diabetes. Material for sequencing was naive CD4+ T cells from blood. The CDR3 spells CASSAEAPQYF. In DNA form, the CDR3 reads TGTGCCAGCAGTGCTGAGGCTCCCCAGTACTTC. Full variable domain (rest looked up from reference TRBV2 and TRBJ2-7): EPEVTQTPSHQVTQMGQEVILRCVPISNHLYFYWYRQILGQKVEFLVSFYNNEISEKSEIFDDQFSVERPDGSNFTLKIRSTKLEDSAMYFCASSAEAPQYFGPGTRLTVT.